One TCR beta chain is described in this entry. The entry originates in a study of blood T cell repertoires in COVID-19. Sequencing used immunoSEQ multiplex PCR; TCRdb keeps in-frame clones, though not all of them. This sample yields roughly 200,000 clones, of which around nine tenths are seen a single time; around 7% belongs to the top ten. V was pared by 4 bases and J by 3 bases, with 7 bases between. The CDR3 has 13 residues. The germline gives CDR1 LGHNA, CDR2 YNFKEQ. This receptor was taken from a man in his forties with acute or convalescent COVID-19. This chain joins TRBV4-2 and TRBJ1-5; D is undetermined. Sequencing input: peripheral blood. The CDR3 spells CASSRAPNQPQHF. The CDR3 region has the DNA TGTGCCAGCAGCCGGGCACCCAATCAGCCCCAGCATTTT.